A single T cell receptor (beta chain) is shown here with its context. This CDR3 comprises 15 residues. Trimming at V came to 3 bases and at J to 10 bases, leaving 13 bases not matched to a gene. Germline CDR1 is DFQATT and CDR2 is SNEGSKA (reference sequence). In the original analysis: Amplified reference gene primers provided the basis for estimating nucleated cell counts. Profiled with immunoSEQ multiplex PCR; TCRdb holds only in-frame clones, not every one. That table gives V, J and clone size, and the DNA gave D and trimming. The sample lists about 46,000 clones; approximately 83% were seen once. The sample belongs to a study of blood T cell repertoires in COVID-19. At the level of the study: Samples came from the United States, Italy and Spain, spanning acute and convalescent COVID-19. PBMCs, B-cell-depleted T cells, or T cells were the source of the cDNA or gDNA that made up the material.

This receptor was identified in a human donor in a cohort sampled during active COVID-19. The donor label of this sample is uncertain. Sequences were obtained from peripheral blood. V usage is TRBV20-1 and J usage is TRBJ2-5, with 11 positions matching TRBD2. In nucleotides, the CDR3 is TGCAGTGCTAGTGGGACTAGCGGCGACCGACGGGACCAGTACTTC. Translated: CSASGTSGDRRDQYF.